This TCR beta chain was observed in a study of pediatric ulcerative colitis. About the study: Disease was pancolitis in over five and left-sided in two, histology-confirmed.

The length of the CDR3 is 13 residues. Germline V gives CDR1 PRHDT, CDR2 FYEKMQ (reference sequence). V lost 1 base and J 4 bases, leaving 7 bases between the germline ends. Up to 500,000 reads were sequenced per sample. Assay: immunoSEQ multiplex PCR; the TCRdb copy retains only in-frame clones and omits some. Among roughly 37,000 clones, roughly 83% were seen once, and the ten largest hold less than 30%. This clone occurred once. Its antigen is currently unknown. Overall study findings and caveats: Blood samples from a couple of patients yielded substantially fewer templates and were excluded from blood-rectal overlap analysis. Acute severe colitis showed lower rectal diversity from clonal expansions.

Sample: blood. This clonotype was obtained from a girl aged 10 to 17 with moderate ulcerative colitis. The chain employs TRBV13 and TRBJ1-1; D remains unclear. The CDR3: CASSLVRSTEAFF. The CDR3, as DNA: TGTGCCAGCAGCTTAGTCAGGAGCACTGAAGCTTTCTTT.